Following are 10 T cell receptor beta chains from one sample sequenced in a study of T-cell reconstitution after alpha-beta-depleted transplantation in children. Unique molecular identifiers were used in preparing the TCRbeta library. One entry per CDR3 protein results from TCRdb running MiXCR on the PCR reads. This sample carries about 360,000 distinct CDR3 sequences, about an eighth of them seen once, and the ten largest clones take about 4%. The sample in question was PBMCs, obtained from the stem cell graft. These receptors were collected from a human donor who donated a stem cell graft to a child with Fanconi anemia.

J is TRBJ2-5 and V is TRBV20-1; D ambiguous. V lost 6 bases and J 7 bases, leaving 12 bases between the germline ends. This CDR3 has 11 amino acids. CDR1 and CDR2 from the germline V gene are DFQATT and SNEGSKA (reference sequence). CDR3 protein: CSALHGGTQYF. The CDR3 DNA follows: TGCAGTGCACTTCACGGTGGGACCCAGTACTTC.

The rearrangement uses TRBV7-9 and TRBJ2-2; D is tentatively TRBD1 or TRBD2 (5 bases each). Looked up from germline, CDR1 is SEHNR and CDR2 is FQNEAQ (reference sequence). There are 13 residues in the CDR3. The germline V and J ends were trimmed by 5 bases and 6 bases, with 10 bases remaining between them. The CDR3 DNA sequence: TGTGCCAGCAGCGGGGGACCGGCCGGGGAGCTGTTTTTT. Encoded protein: CASSGGPAGELFF.

Only a few counts were recorded for this clonotype. This chain connects TRBV12-3 or TRBV12-4 to TRBJ1-5; D call uncertain. CDR3 length: 12 residues. The ends were cut back, 7 bases at V and 2 bases at J, with 6 bases in the middle. The CDR3 DNA follows: TGTGCCAGCAACTGGGGCAATCAGCCCCAGCATTTT. This encodes CASNWGNQPQHF.

This clonotype was picked up a small number of times. V and J are TRBV20-1 and TRBJ2-5, with D perhaps matching TRBD1 or TRBD2 (6 bases each). There are 13 residues in the CDR3. Germline V gene data show CDR1 as DFQATT and CDR2 as SNEGSKA (reference sequence). Trimming cost V 5 bases and J 4 bases, with 14 bases left between them. CDR3 residues: CSAEGGSLETQYF. The CDR3 DNA reads TGCAGTGCTGAGGGGGGCAGCCTAGAGACCCAGTACTTC.

A few counts support this clonotype. The chain combines TRBV15 with TRBJ2-5; 8 nucleotides align to TRBD2. V lost 3 bases and J lost 1; bases outside the gene matches: 4. The CDR3 totals 15 residues. In germline, CDR1 is LNHNV, CDR2 YYDKDF (reference sequence). CDR3 coding DNA: TGTGCCACCAGCAGGTATAGCGGGGCCCAAGAGACCCAGTACTTC. It translates to CATSRYSGAQETQYF.

As regards this clonotype: An end of the junction differs from the germline gene, which may be a read error. This rearrangement joins TRBV12-3 or TRBV12-4 to TRBJ2-3; 7 bases align to TRBD1. The CDR3 has 13 amino acids. The CDR3 DNA reads TGTGCCAGCAGTTTAAGGCAGCAGGGACAGAGGAATTTT. It translates to CASSLRQQGQRNF.

This chain uses TRBV20-1 with TRBJ2-5, with TRBD2 matching 7 bases. This CDR3 spans 12 amino acids. V lost 6 bases and J lost 5; bases outside the gene matches: 6. Germline CDR1 reads DFQATT; CDR2 reads SNEGSKA (reference sequence). Written as DNA, the CDR3 is TGCAGTGCCCTCTCCGGGGGGGAGACCCAGTACTTC. Encoded protein: CSALSGGETQYF.

The chain is built from TRBV4-2 and TRBJ2-6; 11 nucleotides line up with TRBD1. CDR3 length: 20 residues. CDR1 and CDR2 from the germline V gene are LGHNA and YNFKEQ. The V segment lost 5 bases and the J segment 0 bases; nucleotides outside the gene matches: 12. Here the CDR3 reads CASSGPGTGGGPSGANVLTF. CDR3 nucleotide sequence: TGTGCCAGCAGCGGTCCCGGGACAGGGGGTGGCCCCTCTGGGGCCAACGTCCTGACTTTC.

This clonotype has only a few counts. The gene calls are TRBV3-1 and TRBJ1-1; D is uncertain. The germline V and J ends were trimmed by 2 bases and 5 bases, with 9 bases remaining between them. The CDR3 loop spans 13 amino acids. Germline CDR1 is LGHDT and CDR2 is YNNKEL (reference sequence). The CDR3: CASSQFYGTEAFF. The DNA of the CDR3 is TGTGCCAGCAGCCAATTCTACGGGACTGAAGCTTTCTTT.

This clonotype was recorded many times. The chain uses TRBV5-1 and TRBJ2-1; tentative D call: TRBD1 (6 bases). Germline V CDR1 and CDR2: SGHRS, YFSETQ. V was trimmed by 0 bases and J by 6 bases, leaving 13 bases between them. The CDR3 has 15 amino acids. The CDR3 DNA is TGCGCCAGCAGCTTGGTACAGGGAAGCGGCAATGAGCAGTTCTTC. Residues: CASSLVQGSGNEQFF.